The 17 T cell receptor beta chains reported below all come from one sample, sequenced in a study of blood T cell repertoires in COVID-19 (dated by TCRdb to between 2020 and 2021). The library was generated by the immunoSEQ multiplex PCR assay. This is the immuneACCESS table as TCRdb keeps it, with only in-frame sequences that have V and J called. A part of the clones is gone; compared with another copy, unresolved V genes explain less than half, and the rest is unexplained. The sample table lists approximately 250,000 clones, about 83% of them with a count of one. Roughly 7.4% of the sample is held by the ten biggest clonotypes. Sequencing was carried out using peripheral blood. The source of these receptors is a woman between 50 and 59 years old with acute or convalescent COVID-19.

The sample holds one count of this clone. J is TRBJ1-2 and V is TRBV5-6; 9 nucleotides line up with TRBD1. The V gene end was trimmed by 4 bases and the J gene end by 5 bases; junction bases not matched to a gene: 6. In germline, CDR1 is SGHDT, CDR2 YYEEEE. The CDR3 has 14 residues. For the CDR3, the DNA is TGTGCCAGCAGCAGCGGGACAGGGATATATGGCTACACCTTC. Translating gives CASSSGTGIYGYTF.

The CDR3 bases are TGTGCCAGCACTTCGGCAAGGGGGGGATACGAGCAGTACTTC. Amino acid sequence: CASTSARGGYEQYF. The genes are TRBV6-5 and TRBJ2-7; possible D gene TRBD2, 7 bases. This CDR3 comprises 14 residues. Germline V gene data show CDR1 as MNHEY and CDR2 as SVGAGI. Trimming stripped 7 bases from V and 4 bases from J, with 17 bases between.

The chain uses TRBV20-1 and TRBJ2-3, with a possible D match to TRBD2 (6 bases). Germline CDR1 reads DFQATT; CDR2 reads SNEGSKA (reference sequence). The CDR3 extends over 16 amino acids. The germline V and J ends were trimmed by 6 bases and 0 bases, with 19 bases remaining between them. The CDR3 loop reads CSASGPLRGSTDTQYF. The CDR3 DNA reads as TGCAGTGCCAGTGGCCCTCTTCGGGGGAGCACAGATACGCAGTATTTT.

This chain joins TRBV27 and TRBJ2-1, with 12 bases aligning to TRBD2. The germline V gene has CDR1 MNHEY and CDR2 SMNVEV (reference sequence). The CDR3 consists of 14 residues. Trimming cost V 6 bases and J 7 bases; bases outside gene matches: 4. CDR3 amino acids: CASRGLAGPNEQFF. The CDR3 DNA reads TGTGCCAGCAGGGGACTAGCGGGCCCAAATGAGCAGTTCTTC.

This chain uses TRBV11-2 with TRBJ2-3; TRBD2 aligns across 14 bases. The V segment lost 5 bases and the J segment 6 bases; nucleotides outside the gene matches: 4. The CDR3 totals 15 residues. The V gene's germline CDR1 is SGHAT and CDR2 FQNNGV. The CDR3 spells CASSRGLAGADTQYF. The CDR3 region has the DNA TGTGCCAGCAGCCGGGGACTAGCGGGAGCGGATACGCAGTATTTT.

The chain employs TRBV7-6 and TRBJ2-7; 9 bases map to TRBD1. The CDR3 covers 16 residues. The germline gives CDR1 SGHVS, CDR2 FNYEAQ. With 5 bases clipped from V and 3 bases from J, the junction kept 11 bases outside the gene matches. The CDR3 DNA is TGTGCCAGCAGCCTAGGGACAGGGTTGTATAACTACGAGCAGTACTTC. Its translation is CASSLGTGLYNYEQYF.

This chain joins TRBV7-2 and TRBJ1-1; possible D gene TRBD1, 6 bases. Germline loops: CDR1 SGHTA, CDR2 FQGNSA. The length of the CDR3 is 16 residues. Between the trimmed V and J ends, which lost 0 bases and 4 bases, there was a span of 15 bases. CDR3 region: CASSLASGGATTEAFF. CDR3 bases: TGTGCCAGCAGCTTAGCCTCGGGGGGCGCTACCACTGAAGCTTTCTTT.

This chain connects TRBV7-3 to TRBJ1-1; D call uncertain. Trimming shortened V by 4 bases and J by 0 bases, and 12 bases separated the two germline ends. CDR1 is SGHTA and CDR2 is FQGTGA in the germline V gene. The CDR3 is made up of 15 amino acids. The CDR3 is CASSSAGLMNTEAFF. Here the CDR3 DNA reads TGTGCCAGCAGCTCTGCAGGACTGATGAACACTGAAGCTTTCTTT.

This clone was seen a single time. The chain employs TRBV7-8 and TRBJ1-5; 7 nucleotides align to TRBD1. Germline assignment: CDR1 SGHVS and CDR2 FQNEAQ. V was pared by 2 bases and J by 4 bases, with 2 bases of the junction left unmatched. This CDR3 has 14 amino acids. The CDR3 reads CASSLTGDNQPQHF. CDR3 sequence (DNA): TGTGCCAGCAGCTTAACAGGGGATAATCAGCCCCAGCATTTT.

V and J are TRBV5-1 and TRBJ1-2, with 7 bases matching TRBD1. There are 15 residues in the CDR3. The J segment lost 3 bases and the V segment lost 6 bases, leaving 11 bases of the junction unmatched. The germline V gene encodes CDR1 SGHRS and CDR2 YFSETQ. DNA for the CDR3: TGCGCCAGCATCCCAGGCCCCAGGGGGGACTATGGCTACACCTTC. It is translated as CASIPGPRGDYGYTF.

The J gene is TRBJ1-1, the V gene TRBV5-1; D unresolved. The CDR3 has 14 amino acids. CDR1 is SGHRS and CDR2 is YFSETQ in the germline V gene. V was trimmed by 0 bases and J by 2 bases, leaving 8 bases between them. The CDR3 nucleotides are TGCGCCAGCAGCTTGGAGGCGACTAACACTGAAGCTTTCTTT. This codes for CASSLEATNTEAFF.

The rearrangement uses TRBV28 and TRBJ1-2; 12 bases are shared with TRBD1. Losses at the gene ends were 2 bases for V and 8 bases for J; bases not matched to a gene: 9. The CDR3 is 16 amino acids. CDR1 and CDR2 (germline): MDHEN, SYDVKM. The CDR3 coding sequence is TGTGCCAGCAGTTTAGGGACAGGGGGCTCTTTTAGGGGCTACACCTTC. The encoded protein is CASSLGTGGSFRGYTF.

The V and J genes are TRBV10-3 and TRBJ1-2, with 10 nucleotides matching TRBD1. The CDR3 contains 14 residues. From germline, CDR1 is ENHRY and CDR2 SYGVKD. After removal of 4 bases from V and 4 bases from J, the junction contained 3 bases not matched to a gene. The CDR3 sequence is CAISGQGAAYGYTF. DNA for the CDR3: TGTGCCATCAGTGGACAGGGGGCGGCCTATGGCTACACCTTC.

The chain recombines TRBV6-1 with TRBJ2-3; TRBD2 agrees at 8 bases. V shed 4 bases, J shed 0 bases, and the junction held 6 bases outside the gene matches. The CDR3 has 16 residues. Germline values: CDR1 MNHNS, CDR2 SASEGT. This CDR3 reads CASSALAGPSTDTQYF. The CDR3 nucleotides read TGTGCCAGCAGTGCCTTAGCGGGGCCCAGCACAGATACGCAGTATTTT.

This clone has just one count. The gene calls are TRBV18 and TRBJ1-5; 7 bases match TRBD1. The germline V gene encodes CDR1 KGHSH and CDR2 LQKENI. CDR3 length equals 16 residues. V was pared by 5 bases and J by 4 bases, with 11 bases of the junction left unmatched. The CDR3 DNA sequence: TGTGCCAGCTCATCAGGTACGACAGGGAAGAATCAGCCCCAGCATTTT. It yields the protein CASSSGTTGKNQPQHF.

The chain joins TRBV7-9 to TRBJ2-3, with 10 positions matching TRBD1. Germline-derived CDR1 and CDR2 are SEHNR and FQNEAQ (reference sequence). V lost 5 bases, J lost 4 bases, and 6 bases stayed unmatched. The CDR3 sequence is 15 residues long. This CDR3 is CASSLRQGAADTQYF. As DNA, the CDR3 is TGTGCCAGCAGCCTAAGACAGGGGGCTGCAGATACGCAGTATTTT. Drawing the rest from reference TRBV7-9 and TRBJ2-3, the complete variable domain is DTGVSQNPRHKITKRGQNVTFRCDPISEHNRLYWYRQTLGQGPEFLTYFQNEAQLEKSRLLSDRFSAERPKGSFSTLEIQRTEQGDSAMYLCASSLRQGAADTQYFGPGTRLTVL.

This chain connects TRBV2 to TRBJ1-1; D may be TRBD1 (5 bases). The CDR3 contains 14 residues. The germline V gene encodes CDR1 SNHLY and CDR2 FYNNEI. V lost 6 bases and J lost 5, with 16 bases in between. The CDR3 DNA is TGTGCCAGCAGCATACTAGATCGGGGGACTGAAGCTTTCTTT. It specifies CASSILDRGTEAFF.